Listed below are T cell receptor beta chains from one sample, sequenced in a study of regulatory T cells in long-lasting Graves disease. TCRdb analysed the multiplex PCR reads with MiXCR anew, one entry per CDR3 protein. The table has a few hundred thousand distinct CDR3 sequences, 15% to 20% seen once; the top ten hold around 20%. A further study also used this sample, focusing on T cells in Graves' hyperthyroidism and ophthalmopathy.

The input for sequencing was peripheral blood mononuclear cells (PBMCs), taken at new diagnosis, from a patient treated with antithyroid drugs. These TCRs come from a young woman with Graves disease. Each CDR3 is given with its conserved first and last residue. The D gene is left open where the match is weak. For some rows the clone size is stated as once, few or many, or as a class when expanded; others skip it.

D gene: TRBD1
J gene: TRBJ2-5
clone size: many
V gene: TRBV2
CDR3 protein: CASSETGGETQYF
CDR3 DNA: TGTGCCAGCAGTGAGACAGGGGGGGAGACCCAGTACTTC

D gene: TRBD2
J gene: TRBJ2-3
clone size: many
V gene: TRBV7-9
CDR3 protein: CASSSQTVSLGGKSTDTQYF
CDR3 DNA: TGTGCCAGCAGCTCCCAGACCGTTTCACTGGGGGGGAAAAGCACAGATACGCAGTATTTT

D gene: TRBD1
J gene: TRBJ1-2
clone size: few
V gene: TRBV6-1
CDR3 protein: CASRLQDRGRGYTF
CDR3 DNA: TGTGCCAGCAGATTACAGGACAGGGGCCGTGGCTACACCTTC

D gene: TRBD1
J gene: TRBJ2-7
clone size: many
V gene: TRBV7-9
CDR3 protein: CASRSDRAEQYF
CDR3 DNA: TGTGCCAGCAGATCCGACAGGGCCGAGCAGTACTTC

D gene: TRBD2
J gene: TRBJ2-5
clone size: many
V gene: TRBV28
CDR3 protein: CASSPELLAGEETQYF
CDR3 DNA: TGTGCCAGCAGCCCAGAATTACTAGCGGGAGAAGAGACCCAGTACTTC

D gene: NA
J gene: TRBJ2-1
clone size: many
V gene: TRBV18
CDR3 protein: CASSPILDNEQFF
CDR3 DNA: TGTGCCAGCTCCCCCATTCTCGACAATGAGCAGTTCTTC

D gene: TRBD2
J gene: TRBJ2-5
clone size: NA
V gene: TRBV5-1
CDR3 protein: CASSSQGTSGGKETQYF
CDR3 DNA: TGCGCCAGCAGCAGCCAAGGGACTAGCGGGGGGAAAGAGACCCAGTACTTC

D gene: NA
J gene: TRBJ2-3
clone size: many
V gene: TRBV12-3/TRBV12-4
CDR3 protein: CASTNPDTQYF
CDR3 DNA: TGTGCCAGCACCAACCCGGATACGCAGTATTTT

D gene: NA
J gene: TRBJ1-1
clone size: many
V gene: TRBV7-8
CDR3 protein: CASSFRHTEAFF
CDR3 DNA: TGTGCCAGCAGCTTCAGGCACACTGAAGCTTTCTTT

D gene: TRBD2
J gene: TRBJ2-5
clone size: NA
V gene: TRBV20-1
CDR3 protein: CSARDRGLAGDVETQYF
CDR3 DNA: TGCAGTGCTAGAGATCGGGGACTAGCGGGAGATGTTGAGACCCAGTACTTC

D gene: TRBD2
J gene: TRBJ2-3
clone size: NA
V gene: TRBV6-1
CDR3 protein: CASSEGSGGGAPDTQYF
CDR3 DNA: TGTGCCAGCAGTGAAGGGAGCGGCGGGGGGGCCCCAGATACGCAGTATTTT

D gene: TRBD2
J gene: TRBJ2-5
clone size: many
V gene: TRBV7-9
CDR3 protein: CASSLALRGASETQYF
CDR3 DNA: TGTGCCAGCAGCTTAGCATTGCGGGGGGCTTCAGAGACCCAGTACTTC

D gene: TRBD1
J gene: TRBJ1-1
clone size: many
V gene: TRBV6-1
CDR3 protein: CASSPPTGVGTEAFF
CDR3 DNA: TGTGCCAGCAGTCCTCCGACAGGGGTTGGGACTGAAGCTTTCTTT

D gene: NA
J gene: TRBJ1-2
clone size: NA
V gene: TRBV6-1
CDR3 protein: CASKRQGGYTF
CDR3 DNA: TGTGCCAGCAAACGGCAGGGAGGCTACACCTTC